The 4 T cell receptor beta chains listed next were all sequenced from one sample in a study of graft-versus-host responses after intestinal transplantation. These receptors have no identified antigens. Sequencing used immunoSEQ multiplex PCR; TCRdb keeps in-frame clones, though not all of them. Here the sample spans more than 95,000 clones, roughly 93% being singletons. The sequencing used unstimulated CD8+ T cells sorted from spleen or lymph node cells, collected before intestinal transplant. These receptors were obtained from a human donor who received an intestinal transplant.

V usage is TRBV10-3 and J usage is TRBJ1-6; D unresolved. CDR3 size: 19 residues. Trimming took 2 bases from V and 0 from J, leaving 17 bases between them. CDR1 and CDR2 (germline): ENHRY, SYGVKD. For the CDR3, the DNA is TGTGCCATCAGTGAGCACGATAGAGTACTAAGCTCCTATAATTCACCCCTCCACTTT. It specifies CAISEHDRVLSSYNSPLHF.

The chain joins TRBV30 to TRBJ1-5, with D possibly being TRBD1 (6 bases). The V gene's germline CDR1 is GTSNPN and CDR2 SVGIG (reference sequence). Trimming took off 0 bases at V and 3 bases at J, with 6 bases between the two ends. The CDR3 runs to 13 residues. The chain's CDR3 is CAWSVGANQPQHF. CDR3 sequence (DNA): TGTGCCTGGAGTGTGGGGGCCAATCAGCCCCAGCATTTT.

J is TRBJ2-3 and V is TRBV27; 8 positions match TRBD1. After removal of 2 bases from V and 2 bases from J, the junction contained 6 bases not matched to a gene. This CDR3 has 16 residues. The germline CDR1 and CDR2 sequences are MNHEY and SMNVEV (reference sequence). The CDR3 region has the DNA TGTGCCAGCAGTTTACTTGGACAGGGTAACACAGATACGCAGTATTTT. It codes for CASSLLGQGNTDTQYF.

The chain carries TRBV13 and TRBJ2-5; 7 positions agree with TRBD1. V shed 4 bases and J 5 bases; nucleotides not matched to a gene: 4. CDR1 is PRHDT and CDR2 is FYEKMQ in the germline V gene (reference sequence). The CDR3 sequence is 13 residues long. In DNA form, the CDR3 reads TGTGCCAGCAGCTGGGGACAGAGCGAGACCCAGTACTTC. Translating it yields CASSWGQSETQYF.